Listed here are 23 T cell receptor beta chains from one sample, sequenced in a study of T cell repertoires in cytomegalovirus infection. The antigens of these receptors remain unknown. TCRdb fed the reads into MiXCR, producing one record per CDR3 protein. The top ten hold approximately 14% of the sample, which has about 770,000 distinct CDR3 sequences, almost 30% seen once. Sequences were derived from cultured CD8+ T cells from PBMCs, sampled from culture after CMV antigen stimulation. The receptors come from a human donor in good health (CMV status not recorded). Some clones in this sample may be carry-over from other donors' samples.

In its sample, this clonotype was seen once. A read error is possible here, since a much larger clone lies one base away. This sequence joins TRBV6-1 and TRBJ2-2, with no clear D. Trimming stripped 2 bases from V and 7 bases from J, with 2 bases between. The CDR3 has 11 amino acids. From germline, CDR1 is MNHNS and CDR2 SASEGT. In nucleotides, the CDR3 is TGTGCCAGCAGTGAAAACGGGGAGCTGTTTTTT. This sequence encodes CASSENGELFF.

This clonotype was detected a few times. The J gene is TRBJ1-1, the V gene TRBV12-3 or TRBV12-4, with D unresolved. Deletions cut 3 bases from V and 4 bases from J, with 12 bases between. The CDR3 has 14 amino acids. Written as DNA, the CDR3 is TGTGCCAGCAGTTTGACGGGGAGGAGCACTGAAGCTTTCTTT. It translates to CASSLTGRSTEAFF.

A few counts support this clonotype. A much larger clone lies a single base off, so this may be a read error. The CDR3 DNA is TGTGCCAGCAGCTTAAACCCACAAGAGACCCAGTACTTC. Translated: CASSLNPQETQYF. V gene TRBV7-9 combines with J gene TRBJ2-5; D gene unclear. Germline lookup yields CDR1 SEHNR and CDR2 FQNEAQ (reference sequence). Trimming removed 2 bases from V and 2 bases from J, with 6 bases in between. CDR3 length: 13 residues.

This clonotype was picked up a small number of times. The chain combines TRBV15 with TRBJ2-2; 16 nucleotides agree with TRBD2. Trimming at V came to 4 bases and at J to 7 bases, leaving 6 bases not matched to a gene. This CDR3 region has 17 residues. Germline CDR1 LNHNV, CDR2 YYDKDF (reference sequence). CDR3 sequence (DNA): TGTGCCACCAGCACGGGACTAGCGGGGGGGCCGCACGGGGAGCTGTTTTTT. Protein: CATSTGLAGGPHGELFF.

This clonotype was picked up many times. The V call is TRBV25-1, the J call TRBJ2-6; D assignment may be TRBD1 or TRBD2 (5 bases each). The CDR3 contains 18 residues. Looked up from germline, CDR1 is MGHDK and CDR2 is SYGVNS. V lost 1 base and J 0 bases, leaving 13 bases between the germline ends. CDR3: CASSESTGQPSGANVLTF. CDR3 DNA sequence: TGTGCCAGCAGTGAATCAACGGGGCAACCCTCTGGGGCCAACGTCCTGACTTTC. The complete variable domain, with remaining parts taken from reference TRBV25-1 and TRBJ2-6, reads EADIYQTPRYLVIGTGKKITLECSQTMGHDKMYWYQQDPGMELHLIHYSYGVNSTEKGDLSSESTVSRIRTEHFPLTLESARPSHTSQYLCASSESTGQPSGANVLTFGAGSRLTVL.

The V gene is TRBV6-6, the J gene TRBJ2-3; TRBD1 might be the D (6 bases). Per the germline V gene, CDR1 is MNHNY and CDR2 is SVGAGI (reference sequence). CDR3 size: 16 residues. The ends were cut back, 4 bases at V and 1 base at J, with 15 bases in the middle. The CDR3 DNA reads as TGTGCCAGCAGTTCTACAGCATCAGGGGGCACAGATACGCAGTATTTT. This translates into CASSSTASGGTDTQYF.

This clonotype turned up a few times. The J gene is TRBJ1-6, the V gene TRBV20-1, with 7 nucleotides matching TRBD1. The V and J ends lost 6 bases and 3 bases, in that order; junction bases with no gene match: 14. The CDR3 contains 17 residues. The germline V gene encodes CDR1 DFQATT and CDR2 SNEGSKA (reference sequence). DNA of the CDR3: TGCAGTGCCCCGACCCGCCTCCGGGACAGCTATAATTCACCCCTCCACTTT. Protein: CSAPTRLRDSYNSPLHF.

This clonotype has a handful of counts. This chain joins TRBV12-5 and TRBJ2-1; 9 bases align to TRBD2. The CDR3 has 15 amino acids. Germline CDR1 LGHNT, CDR2 FRNRAP. Trimming took 5 bases from V and 6 from J; bases not matched to a gene: 8. CDR3 loop: CASGPVLAGPNEQFF. The CDR3 DNA sequence: TGTGCTAGTGGTCCGGTCCTAGCGGGACCCAATGAGCAGTTCTTC.

The chain couples TRBV9 to TRBJ2-3, with D perhaps TRBD2 (5 bases). V dropped 1 base and J dropped 5 bases, with 8 bases sitting between them. CDR3 length: 13 residues. Germline CDR1 SGDLS, CDR2 YYNGEE. Written as DNA, the CDR3 is TGTGCCAGCAGCGTATACGGGAAAGATACGCAGTATTTT. Amino acids: CASSVYGKDTQYF.

There are a few counts of this clonotype. The chain recombines TRBV7-9 with TRBJ2-2, with 10 bases identical to TRBD2. This CDR3 has 19 residues. Unmatched junction bases numbered 16, after V lost 4 bases and J lost 5 bases. The germline V gene encodes CDR1 SEHNR and CDR2 FQNEAQ (reference sequence). DNA for the CDR3: TGTGCCAGCAGCTCAACAGGAAAAAGCGGGGGGGCAAGGACCGGGGAGCTGTTTTTT. Protein sequence: CASSSTGKSGGARTGELFF.

The rearrangement uses TRBV6-2 or TRBV6-3 and TRBJ2-7; no clear D gene. V was clipped by 5 bases and J by 1 base, with 12 bases between them. Per germline, CDR1 MNHEY and CDR2 SVGEGT. CDR3 length equals 14 residues. CDR3 protein: CASSPGLGSYEQYV. The CDR3 coding sequence is TGTGCCAGCAGTCCAGGCCTTGGGTCCTACGAGCAGTACGTC.

This clonotype was observed a handful of times. The rearrangement uses TRBV3-1 and TRBJ1-4; 7 positions match TRBD1. The germline V gene has CDR1 LGHDT and CDR2 YNNKEL (reference sequence). V lost 2 bases to trimming and J lost 6 bases; unmatched junction nucleotides: 6. The CDR3 has 15 residues. The CDR3 nucleotides read TGTGCCAGCAGCCAATTTAGGGGGCGTTATGAAAAACTGTTTTTT. Protein: CASSQFRGRYEKLFF.

This clonotype was counted many times. V gene TRBV7-6 combines with J gene TRBJ2-1; 8 bases align to TRBD1. Germline CDR1 reads SGHVS; CDR2 reads FNYEAQ. V was pared by 3 bases and J by 7 bases, with 8 bases of the junction left unmatched. This CDR3 has 15 residues. The CDR3, as DNA: TGTGCCAGCAGCTTCACAGGGGGAGTTGGTAATGAGCAGTTCTTC. It yields the protein CASSFTGGVGNEQFF. Using reference TRBV7-6 and TRBJ2-1 for the parts outside the CDR3, the full variable domain is GAGVSQSPRYKVTKRGQDVALRCDPISGHVSLYWYRQALGQGPEFLTYFNYEAQQDKSGLPNDRFSAERPEGSISTLTIQRTEQRDSAMYRCASSFTGGVGNEQFFGPGTRLTVL.

The chain couples TRBV6-2 or TRBV6-3 to TRBJ2-1; 8 bases map to TRBD1. The CDR3 consists of 17 residues. Trimming cost V 6 bases and J 2 bases; bases outside gene matches: 12. Germline V gene lookup returns CDR1 MNHEY and CDR2 SVGEGT. CDR3 protein: CASRARTGQIPYNEQFF. The CDR3 DNA follows: TGTGCCAGCAGGGCCCGGACAGGGCAGATTCCCTACAATGAGCAGTTCTTC.

V gene TRBV27 combines with J gene TRBJ2-5; 10 positions match TRBD2. CDR1 MNHEY and CDR2 SMNVEV come from the germline V gene (reference sequence). The CDR3 is made up of 15 amino acids. The ends lost 5 bases at V and 2 bases at J; junction bases unmatched: 5. CDR3 amino acids: CASSEQTSGQETQYF. CDR3 bases: TGTGCCAGCAGTGAACAGACTAGCGGGCAAGAGACCCAGTACTTC.

This chain connects TRBV7-8 to TRBJ1-2, with 10 bases matching TRBD1. The CDR3 consists of 16 residues. V trimming: 2 bases; J trimming: 3 bases; junction bases outside the gene matches: 6. The germline V gene encodes CDR1 SGHVS and CDR2 FQNEAQ. The CDR3 region is CASSLRVDRGDYGYTF. CDR3 sequence (DNA): TGTGCCAGCAGCTTAAGGGTGGACAGGGGGGACTATGGCTACACCTTC.

At least ten counts were recorded for this clonotype. The V and J genes are TRBV7-2 and TRBJ1-2, with 7 bases fitting TRBD1. This CDR3 is 16 amino acids long. J was trimmed by 4 bases and V by 1 base; bases with no gene match: 9. The germline V gene encodes CDR1 SGHTA and CDR2 FQGNSA. The CDR3 loop is CASSLGETGLLYGYTF. DNA of the CDR3: TGTGCCAGCAGCTTAGGGGAGACAGGGTTGCTCTATGGCTACACCTTC. The whole variable domain, remainder taken from reference TRBV7-2 and TRBJ1-2, is GAGVSQSPSNKVTEKGKDVELRCDPISGHTALYWYRQSLGQGLEFLIYFQGNSAPDKSGLPSDRFSAERTGGSVSTLTIQRTQQEDSAVYLCASSLGETGLLYGYTFGSGTRLTVV.

V usage is TRBV13 and J usage is TRBJ2-6; D gene unclear. The CDR3 length is 15 residues. Germline loops: CDR1 PRHDT, CDR2 FYEKMQ (reference sequence). Deletions cut 6 bases from V and 1 base from J, with 10 bases between. CDR3 nucleotides: TGTGCCAGCAGGGAAAGTGGGTCTGGGGCCAACGTCCTGACTTTC. This gives the protein CASRESGSGANVLTF. Together with reference TRBV13 and TRBJ2-6, the CDR3 gives the full variable domain: AAGVIQSPRHLIKEKRETATLKCYPIPRHDTVYWYQQGPGQDPQFLISFYEKMQSDKGSIPDRFSAQQFSDYHSELNMSSLELGDSALYFCASRESGSGANVLTFGAGSRLTVL.

Worth noting for this clonotype: This may be a read error: a much more frequent sequence differs by one nucleotide. The rearrangement uses TRBV7-6 and TRBJ2-2; 8 positions match TRBD1. Germline V gene lookup returns CDR1 SGHVS and CDR2 FNYEAQ. After removal of 6 bases from V and 7 bases from J, the junction contained 13 bases not matched to a gene. The CDR3 is 16 amino acids. The CDR3 coding sequence is TGTGCCAGCAGATTAATATTTGGACAGGGAAACGGGGAGCTGTTTTTT. Translation: CASRLIFGQGNGELFF.

This clonotype was observed a handful of times. The J gene is TRBJ1-2, the V gene TRBV12-3 or TRBV12-4; tentatively, D is TRBD1 (5 bases). Trimming stripped 5 bases from V and 8 bases from J, with 18 bases between. This CDR3 has 14 amino acids. The CDR3, as DNA: TGTGCCAGCAGTCCCGGCTGGGGCCCGTACGGCTACACCTTC. It translates to CASSPGWGPYGYTF.

The J gene is TRBJ1-1, the V gene TRBV7-2; TRBD1 aligns across 7 bases. The CDR3 loop spans 14 amino acids. The J segment lost 10 bases and the V segment lost 5 bases, leaving 13 bases of the junction unmatched. CDR1 and CDR2 from the germline V gene are SGHTA and FQGNSA. The CDR3 nucleotides are TGTGCCAGCAGCGCTCAGTGGACAGGCTATGGAGCTTTCTTT. It translates to CASSAQWTGYGAFF.

The V and J genes are TRBV15 and TRBJ1-4, with 7 nucleotides matching TRBD1. J gave up 6 bases and V 2 bases, and 12 bases lay outside the gene matches. The CDR3 extends over 17 amino acids. The V gene's germline CDR1 is LNHNV and CDR2 YYDKDF (reference sequence). This CDR3 is CATSRPQGVFGDEKLFF. The CDR3 region has the DNA TGTGCCACCAGCAGACCTCAGGGGGTGTTCGGTGATGAAAAACTGTTTTTT.

This clonotype was found a few times. The chain uses TRBV4-1 and TRBJ2-1; 7 bases are a match to TRBD1. The CDR3 has 15 amino acids. After removal of 3 bases from V and 7 bases from J, the junction contained 9 bases not matched to a gene. The germline V gene encodes CDR1 MGHRA and CDR2 YSYEKL. CDR3 in DNA: TGCGCCAGCAGCCAGCCGACAGGGATCGGAAATGAGCAGTTCTTC. As protein: CASSQPTGIGNEQFF.